The rows below give T cell receptor beta chains drawn from one sample of a study of cytomegalovirus exposure and HLA in healthy donors. Clones were sequenced by immunoSEQ multiplex PCR, and TCRdb holds only the in-frame ones, with some missing. There are under 150,000 clones in the sample; about 79% occur only once, and around 4.4% lies in the top ten. The source material was PBMCs. The receptors here all came from a man aged 25-45 years in good health and CMV-seropositive. Each CDR3 is given with its conserved first and last residue. The order of the fields is CDR3 protein, CDR3 DNA, V gene, D gene, clone size, J gene. The D gene is left open where the match is weak. Only some rows state a clone size, as once, few, many or a class for expanded clones.

cdr3_aa: CASSLDRGDGSPLHF
cdr3_nt: TGTGCCAGCAGCTTGGACAGGGGAGATGGTTCACCCCTCCACTTT
v_call: TRBV5-4
d_call: TRBD1
clone_size: NA
j_call: TRBJ1-6

cdr3_aa: CASSARTAANTGELFF
cdr3_nt: TGTGCCAGCAGCGCACGGACAGCTGCTAACACCGGGGAGCTGTTTTTT
v_call: TRBV9
d_call: NA
clone_size: NA
j_call: TRBJ2-2

cdr3_aa: CASRPTGTGDYEQYF
cdr3_nt: TGTGCCAGCAGGCCTACCGGGACAGGGGACTACGAGCAGTACTTC
v_call: TRBV6-5
d_call: TRBD1
clone_size: once
j_call: TRBJ2-7

cdr3_aa: CASSSGRGNSQYF
cdr3_nt: TGTGCCAGCAGTAGCGGGAGGGGGAACAGTCAGTACTTC
v_call: TRBV28
d_call: TRBD2
clone_size: NA
j_call: TRBJ2-4

cdr3_aa: CASSLEAGPSYEQYF
cdr3_nt: TGCGCCAGCAGCTTGGAGGCAGGTCCCTCCTACGAGCAGTACTTC
v_call: TRBV5-1
d_call: NA
clone_size: NA
j_call: TRBJ2-7

cdr3_aa: CASSFGGQEQYF
cdr3_nt: TGTGCCAGCAGTTTCGGAGGTCAAGAGCAGTACTTC
v_call: TRBV28
d_call: NA
clone_size: NA
j_call: TRBJ2-7

cdr3_aa: CASSSDSYNQPQHF
cdr3_nt: TGTGCCAGCAGTTCCGACAGCTACAATCAGCCCCAGCATTTT
v_call: TRBV2
d_call: NA
clone_size: NA
j_call: TRBJ1-5

cdr3_aa: CASSETSGIADTQYF
cdr3_nt: TGCGCCAGCAGCGAGACTAGCGGGATCGCAGATACGCAGTATTTT
v_call: TRBV5-1
d_call: TRBD2
clone_size: few
j_call: TRBJ2-3

cdr3_aa: CASSLAPDSTGELFF
cdr3_nt: TGTGCCAGCAGCTTGGCCCCGGACAGCACCGGGGAGCTGTTTTTT
v_call: TRBV5-4
d_call: NA
clone_size: NA
j_call: TRBJ2-2

cdr3_aa: CASSLERASYEQYF
cdr3_nt: TGTGCCAGCAGCTTAGAGCGGGCCTCCTACGAGCAGTACTTC
v_call: TRBV7-2
d_call: NA
clone_size: NA
j_call: TRBJ2-7

cdr3_aa: CAISDPVVIVGELFF
cdr3_nt: TGTGCCATCAGTGACCCTGTCGTAATCGTCGGGGAGCTGTTTTTT
v_call: TRBV10-3
d_call: NA
clone_size: NA
j_call: TRBJ2-2

cdr3_aa: CASSQDQMGGGEAFF
cdr3_nt: TGCGCCAGCAGCCAAGATCAGATGGGGGGGGGAGAAGCTTTCTTT
v_call: TRBV4-3
d_call: NA
clone_size: NA
j_call: TRBJ1-1

cdr3_aa: CASSQIWGGTRDTGELFF
cdr3_nt: TGCGCCAGCAGCCAAATTTGGGGCGGAACTCGGGACACCGGGGAGCTGTTTTTT
v_call: TRBV4-3
d_call: NA
clone_size: NA
j_call: TRBJ2-2

cdr3_aa: CASSWTQGALGNTIYF
cdr3_nt: TGCGCCAGCAGCTGGACCCAGGGGGCGCTGGGAAACACCATATATTTT
v_call: TRBV5-1
d_call: TRBD1
clone_size: NA
j_call: TRBJ1-3

cdr3_aa: CASSQDGGAGANVLTF
cdr3_nt: TGTGCCAGCAGCCAAGATGGGGGGGCGGGGGCCAACGTCCTGACTTTC
v_call: TRBV4-2
d_call: NA
clone_size: NA
j_call: TRBJ2-6

cdr3_aa: CASSYSPREMTDTQYF
cdr3_nt: TGTGCCAGCAGTTACTCTCCTCGGGAGATGACAGATACGCAGTATTTT
v_call: TRBV6-5
d_call: NA
clone_size: NA
j_call: TRBJ2-3

cdr3_aa: CASSRGWYVSGTMNTEAFF
cdr3_nt: TGTGCCAGCAGCAGGGGGTGGTACGTGTCCGGGACCATGAACACTGAAGCTTTCTTT
v_call: TRBV11-2
d_call: NA
clone_size: NA
j_call: TRBJ1-1

cdr3_aa: CASSLGHTNEQFF
cdr3_nt: TGTGCCAGCAGCTTAGGACATACTAATGAGCAGTTCTTC
v_call: TRBV7-6
d_call: NA
clone_size: NA
j_call: TRBJ2-1

cdr3_aa: CASSYSRNTGELFF
cdr3_nt: TGTGCCAGCAGTTATTCCCGGAACACCGGGGAGCTGTTTTTT
v_call: TRBV6-5
d_call: NA
clone_size: NA
j_call: TRBJ2-2

cdr3_aa: CASSARTRRGMPQYF
cdr3_nt: TGTGCCAGTAGTGCTCGGACCCGCCGGGGTATGCCCCAGTACTTC
v_call: TRBV19
d_call: NA
clone_size: once
j_call: TRBJ2-5

cdr3_aa: CASSFSGPSFF
cdr3_nt: TGTGCCAGCAGCTTTAGCGGCCCCTCCTTCTTC
v_call: TRBV7-2
d_call: NA
clone_size: NA
j_call: TRBJ2-7

cdr3_aa: CATVRGGVEKLFF
cdr3_nt: TGTGCCACAGTTCGGGGGGGCGTTGAAAAACTGTTTTTT
v_call: TRBV6-5
d_call: NA
clone_size: few
j_call: TRBJ1-4

cdr3_aa: CSAAWGRTEAFF
cdr3_nt: TGCAGCGCTGCTTGGGGGCGAACTGAAGCTTTCTTT
v_call: TRBV29-1
d_call: NA
clone_size: NA
j_call: TRBJ1-1

cdr3_aa: CATSRGGVTDTQYF
cdr3_nt: TGTGCCACCAGCAGAGGGGGGGTTACAGATACGCAGTATTTT
v_call: TRBV15
d_call: NA
clone_size: NA
j_call: TRBJ2-3

cdr3_aa: CAWSVANEQFF
cdr3_nt: TGTGCCTGGAGTGTGGCCAATGAGCAGTTCTTC
v_call: TRBV30
d_call: NA
clone_size: NA
j_call: TRBJ2-1

cdr3_aa: CASSSRKILKFTSGGEQYF
cdr3_nt: TGTGCCAGCAGCTCCCGAAAAATACTAAAATTTACCTCCGGTGGCGAGCAGTACTTC
v_call: TRBV7-9
d_call: NA
clone_size: NA
j_call: TRBJ2-7

cdr3_aa: CASSFHRDREDSNQPQHF
cdr3_nt: TGCGCCAGCAGCTTCCACCGGGACAGGGAGGATAGCAATCAGCCCCAGCATTTT
v_call: TRBV5-1
d_call: TRBD1
clone_size: NA
j_call: TRBJ1-5

cdr3_aa: CASSISRTGGVDEQYF
cdr3_nt: TGTGCCAGTAGTATATCCCGGACAGGGGGGGTAGACGAGCAGTACTTC
v_call: TRBV19
d_call: TRBD1
clone_size: NA
j_call: TRBJ2-7

cdr3_aa: CASIGEGLGTQYF
cdr3_nt: TGTGCCAGCATCGGGGAGGGCTTAGGGACGCAGTATTTT
v_call: TRBV6-6
d_call: TRBD2
clone_size: NA
j_call: TRBJ2-3

cdr3_aa: CASSPAPWYEQYF
cdr3_nt: TGCGCCAGCAGCCCAGCGCCATGGTACGAGCAGTACTTC
v_call: TRBV4-1
d_call: NA
clone_size: NA
j_call: TRBJ2-7

cdr3_aa: CASSVGTGIYEQYF
cdr3_nt: TGTGCCAGCAGCGTAGGGACGGGGATCTACGAGCAGTACTTC
v_call: TRBV9
d_call: NA
clone_size: NA
j_call: TRBJ2-7

cdr3_aa: CASSGAGVDEQYF
cdr3_nt: TGCGCCAGCAGCGGGGCGGGGGTCGACGAGCAGTACTTC
v_call: TRBV5-1
d_call: TRBD2
clone_size: few
j_call: TRBJ2-7

cdr3_aa: CASSSTDRGDTQYF
cdr3_nt: TGTGCCAGCAGCTCGACTGACAGGGGAGATACGCAGTATTTT
v_call: TRBV11-3
d_call: TRBD1
clone_size: NA
j_call: TRBJ2-3

cdr3_aa: CASSLGTVVYEQYF
cdr3_nt: TGTGCCAGCAGCTTAGGGACAGTCGTCTACGAGCAGTACTTC
v_call: TRBV7-8
d_call: NA
clone_size: NA
j_call: TRBJ2-7

cdr3_aa: CASSTSGDAGTGELFF
cdr3_nt: TGCGCCAGCAGCACATCAGGGGATGCGGGCACCGGGGAGCTGTTTTTT
v_call: TRBV5-1
d_call: NA
clone_size: NA
j_call: TRBJ2-2

cdr3_aa: CAISESTTGGPYTDTQYF
cdr3_nt: TGTGCCATCAGTGAGTCCACGACAGGGGGCCCATACACAGATACGCAGTATTTT
v_call: TRBV10-3
d_call: TRBD1
clone_size: NA
j_call: TRBJ2-3

cdr3_aa: CASGRRAGTEAFF
cdr3_nt: TGCGCCAGCGGAAGGCGGGCGGGTACTGAAGCTTTCTTT
v_call: TRBV4-3
d_call: NA
clone_size: NA
j_call: TRBJ1-1

cdr3_aa: CASSGHPEGNQPQHF
cdr3_nt: TGTGCCAGCAGTGGACACCCGGAGGGCAATCAGCCCCAGCATTTT
v_call: TRBV2
d_call: NA
clone_size: NA
j_call: TRBJ1-5

cdr3_aa: CAWSATGTQYF
cdr3_nt: TGTGCCTGGAGTGCAACGGGGACCCAGTACTTC
v_call: TRBV30
d_call: NA
clone_size: NA
j_call: TRBJ2-5

cdr3_aa: CASTSMRTGSYNEQFF
cdr3_nt: TGTGCCAGCACCTCCATGAGAACGGGGTCCTACAATGAGCAGTTCTTC
v_call: TRBV7-6
d_call: NA
clone_size: NA
j_call: TRBJ2-1

cdr3_aa: CASSLGGLGNTIYF
cdr3_nt: TGTGCCAGCAGCTTAGGGGGCCTTGGGAACACCATATATTTT
v_call: TRBV7-9
d_call: NA
clone_size: medium-sized
j_call: TRBJ1-3

cdr3_aa: CASSQDAYGRDYGYTF
cdr3_nt: TGTGCCAGCAGCCAAGATGCCTACGGCAGGGACTATGGCTACACCTTC
v_call: TRBV4-2
d_call: NA
clone_size: NA
j_call: TRBJ1-2

cdr3_aa: CASRSPPPGSGANGLTF
cdr3_nt: TGTGCCAGCAGATCACCGCCCCCAGGGTCTGGGGCCAACGGCCTGACTTTC
v_call: TRBV28
d_call: NA
clone_size: NA
j_call: TRBJ2-6

cdr3_aa: CASSLGRAETQYF
cdr3_nt: TGTGCCAGCAGTTTAGGCAGGGCAGAGACCCAGTACTTC
v_call: TRBV28
d_call: NA
clone_size: NA
j_call: TRBJ2-5

cdr3_aa: CASSAGTSGYSYEQYF
cdr3_nt: TGTGCCAGCAGCGCCGGGACTAGCGGATACTCCTACGAGCAGTACTTC
v_call: TRBV9
d_call: TRBD2
clone_size: NA
j_call: TRBJ2-7

cdr3_aa: CASSLSGGARGLEQYF
cdr3_nt: TGTGCCAGCAGCTTATCCGGGGGGGCGCGAGGCCTCGAGCAGTACTTC
v_call: TRBV7-9
d_call: TRBD2
clone_size: NA
j_call: TRBJ2-7

cdr3_aa: CASSTGRDQPQHF
cdr3_nt: TGTGCCAGCAGCACAGGAAGGGATCAGCCCCAGCATTTT
v_call: TRBV7-2
d_call: NA
clone_size: NA
j_call: TRBJ1-5

cdr3_aa: CASSFAWSGRSYEQYF
cdr3_nt: TGTGCCAGCAGTTTTGCTTGGAGCGGGCGATCCTACGAGCAGTACTTC
v_call: TRBV27
d_call: NA
clone_size: once
j_call: TRBJ2-7